This TCR beta chain stems from a study of shared clonotypes between healthy human individuals. Details on this clone: Its specificity is not known.

Findings and limits, study-wide: Unshared clonotypes carried lower generation probabilities than those common to all four donors. The represented genetic and exposure-history diversity was limited by the small number of donors. Several donors held 5% to 5.5% of naive CD4 clonotypes in common.

Germline V gene data show CDR1 as MNHEY and CDR2 as SMNVEV (reference sequence). V lost 6 bases to trimming and J lost 3 bases; unmatched junction nucleotides: 5. The CDR3 sequence is 14 residues long. The genomic DNA of each subset was split evenly across several immunoSEQ plates. Sequencing was performed with immunoSEQ multiplex PCR; in TCRdb, only in-frame clones are kept and a portion is missing. This table holds about 680,000 clones, about 92% found once. The naive CD8 subset, CD45RO-negative cells positively selected for CCR7, excluded terminally differentiated effector memory CD45RA+ cells. The chain joins TRBV27 to TRBJ2-3, with 8 bases matching TRBD1. Sequencing was performed on naive CD8+ T cells sorted from blood. This clonotype originated in a man younger than 40 in good health. CDR3 DNA: TGTGCCAGCAGCCTCGGGACAGGAACAGATACGCAGTATTTT. Translating gives CASSLGTGTDTQYF.